This record concerns one TCR beta chain sequence. Its specific antigen is unknown. Base qualities are not provided; no much larger clone lies one nucleotide away. Per the germline V gene (reference sequence), SEHNR is the CDR1 and FQNEAQ is the CDR2. Clipping removes 2 bases from V and 2 bases from J, with 5 as the unmatched junction base count. The CDR3 contains 16 residues, cysteine and phenylalanine counted. The DNA shown is the 48-base CDR3, in frame from base 1. Library creation used the immunoSEQ multiplex PCR assay. The table comes from immuneACCESS by way of TCRdb, which keeps in-frame sequences with V and J called. Part of the clones is missing from these tables; in studies checked, under half for an unresolved V gene and the rest for unknown reasons. The sample table holds 95,000 or so clones, of which roughly 95% were seen once. The ten largest clones capture almost 0.35% of the sample. These data originate in a study of technical replicates of blood from several donors (dated by TCRdb to the late 2010s).

The sequence derives from a human donor in good health. Specimen: T cells isolated from PBMCs. This chain is built from TRBV7-9 and TRBJ2-7; the junction holds 11 bases that match TRBD2. The sequenced DNA is TGTGCCAGCAGCTTAACGGGGACTAGCGGTGCCTACGAGCAGTACTTC. Its product reads: CASSLTGTSGAYEQYF.